Listed here are 3 T cell receptor beta chains from one sample, sequenced in a study of blood T cell repertoires in COVID-19. Libraries were prepared by immunoSEQ multiplex PCR; TCRdb keeps only in-frame clonotypes and omits some of them. The sample holds 180,000 or so clones, around 85% seen once. The sample comprised peripheral blood. The receptors were sampled from a man in his sixties with acute or convalescent COVID-19.

The chain combines TRBV28 with TRBJ2-5; maybe TRBD1 (6 bases). CDR1 is MDHEN and CDR2 is SYDVKM in the germline V gene. The CDR3 consists of 18 residues. V lost 2 bases and J 5 bases, leaving 24 bases between the germline ends. In DNA, the CDR3 is TGTGCCAGCAGTTTAGGGGGCCTCGGGTCCGCAGGCCGGGAGACCCAGTACTTC. Its translation is CASSLGGLGSAGRETQYF.

The V gene is TRBV5-1, the J gene TRBJ2-1; TRBD2 matches at 8 bases. Unmatched junction bases numbered 7, after V lost 4 bases and J lost 1 base. This CDR3 has 16 amino acids. Germline V gene data show CDR1 as SGHRS and CDR2 as YFSETQ. This CDR3 is CASSRLSGMSYNEQFF. CDR3 nucleotides: TGCGCCAGCAGCCGACTTAGCGGGATGTCCTACAATGAGCAGTTCTTC.

V usage is TRBV7-2 and J usage is TRBJ2-2, with 10 bases identical to TRBD2. Trimming took 1 base from V and 1 from J; bases not matched to a gene: 0. Germline V gives CDR1 SGHTA, CDR2 FQGNSA. The CDR3 loop spans 16 amino acids. The CDR3 protein is CASSLVAGGNTGELFF. The DNA of the CDR3 is TGTGCCAGCAGCTTAGTAGCGGGAGGGAACACCGGGGAGCTGTTTTTT.